The TCR beta chain described here comes from a study of graft-versus-host responses after intestinal transplantation. Looking at the study overall: The study gave all recipients anti-thymocyte globulin induction, then tacrolimus and steroids for 2 to 3 years.

As to this clone: Its antigen is still unknown.

TCRdb's table, derived via immunoSEQ multiplex PCR, lists solely in-frame clones and lacks some. The sample lists roughly 62,000 clones; more than 75% were seen once. Study results and caveats: There was an association between peak levels of circulating GvH clones and early post-transplant HvG declines. Elevated graft-versus-host to host-versus-graft clonal ratios in allografts were recorded for patients with graft-donor T cell macrochimerism.

V was shortened by 8 bases and J by 4 bases, with 5 bases between the two germline ends. Per germline, CDR1 LNHDA and CDR2 SQIVND (reference sequence). This CDR3 is 10 amino acids long. The V and J genes are TRBV19 and TRBJ1-1; D is unclear. The sequences come from PBMCs, collected about 4 months after intestinal transplantation. This TCR was recovered from a human patient who received an intestinal transplant, so some T cells may come from the graft donor. The CDR3 reads CASSGTEAFF. CDR3 bases: TGTGCCAGTTCTGGCACTGAAGCTTTCTTT.